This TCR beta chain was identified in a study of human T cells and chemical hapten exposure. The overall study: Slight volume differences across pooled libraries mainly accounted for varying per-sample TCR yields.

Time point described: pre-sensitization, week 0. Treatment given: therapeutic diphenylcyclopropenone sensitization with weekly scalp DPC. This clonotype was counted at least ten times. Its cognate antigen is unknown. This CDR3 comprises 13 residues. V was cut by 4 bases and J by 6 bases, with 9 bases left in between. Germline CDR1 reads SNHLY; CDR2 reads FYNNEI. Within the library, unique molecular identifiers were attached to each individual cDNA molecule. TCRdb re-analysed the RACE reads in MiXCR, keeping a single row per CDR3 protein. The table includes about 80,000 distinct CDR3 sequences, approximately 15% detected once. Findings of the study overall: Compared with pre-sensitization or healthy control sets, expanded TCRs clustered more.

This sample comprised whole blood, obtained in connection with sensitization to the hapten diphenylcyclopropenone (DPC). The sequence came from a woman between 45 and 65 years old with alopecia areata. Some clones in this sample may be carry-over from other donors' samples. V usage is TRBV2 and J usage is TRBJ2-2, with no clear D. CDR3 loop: CASSVSASGELFF. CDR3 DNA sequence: TGTGCCAGCAGTGTCTCCGCATCCGGGGAGCTGTTTTTT.